The following is a T cell receptor (beta chain) sequence with its context. Germline CDR1 reads MNHEY; CDR2 reads SMNVEV (reference sequence). V lost 4 bases and J 5 bases, leaving 17 bases between the germline ends. The CDR3 extends over 16 amino acids. The data belong to a study of blood T cell repertoires in COVID-19. Study summary: From T cells, B-cell-depleted T cells, or PBMCs came the material, which was cDNA or gDNA.

Participants came from fewer than 25 US areas, aged about 18 to 90 years. Participants reported their clinical history, and cohort assignment relied on those reports. Authors' analysis steps: Counts of nucleated cells, estimated from reference gene primer amplification, were obtained. TCRdb keeps only in-frame clones here, not all; method: immunoSEQ multiplex PCR. V and J calls and clone size are as listed in that table; D and trimming were resolved from the DNA. The table has about 360,000 clones, approximately 87% seen once. The receptor was isolated from a man aged 25 to 45 who had recovered from COVID-19. The sequenced material came from PBMCs or T cells enriched from blood (not recorded which). This rearrangement joins TRBV27 to TRBJ2-2; D is perhaps TRBD2 (6 bases). The CDR3 DNA is TGTGCCAGCAGTTCCACCCCGGGCGGGGAAACCGGGGAGCTGTTTTTT. Translated: CASSSTPGGETGELFF.